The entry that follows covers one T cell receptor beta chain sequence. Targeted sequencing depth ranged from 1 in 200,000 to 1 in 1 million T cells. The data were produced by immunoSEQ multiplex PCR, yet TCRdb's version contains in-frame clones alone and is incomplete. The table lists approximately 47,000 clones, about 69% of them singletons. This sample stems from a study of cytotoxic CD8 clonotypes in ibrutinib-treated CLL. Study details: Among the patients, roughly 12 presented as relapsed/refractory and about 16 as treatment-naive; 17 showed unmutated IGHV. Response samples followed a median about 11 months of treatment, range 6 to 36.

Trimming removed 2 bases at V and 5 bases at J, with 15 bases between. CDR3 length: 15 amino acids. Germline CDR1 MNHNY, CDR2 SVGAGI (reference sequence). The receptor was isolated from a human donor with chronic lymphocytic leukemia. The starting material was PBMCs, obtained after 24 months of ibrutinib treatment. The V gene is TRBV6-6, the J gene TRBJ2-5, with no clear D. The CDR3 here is CASSYGVTLRETQYF. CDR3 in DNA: TGTGCCAGCAGTTACGGGGTTACCCTGCGGGAGACCCAGTACTTC.